This T cell receptor beta chain was identified during a study of blood T cell repertoires in COVID-19 (dated by TCRdb to about 2020). In terms of the full investigation: The collaborator samples originated in the United States, Italy and Spain and spanned the acute and convalescent phases of COVID-19. The material from the prospective study consisted of cDNA or gDNA derived from T cells, B-cell-depleted T cells, or PBMCs. Deeply sampled blood TCRbeta repertoires from subjects exposed to, actively infected with, or recovered from COVID-19 were included in the dataset. The repertoires were released in a freely available public database intended as a resource for research on the immune response to SARS-CoV-2. Samples came from the ongoing ImmuneRACE study (first 160 participants) plus 1,254 subjects from 6 global collaborators. The sample metadata nearly always contained a de-identified subject ID, COVID-19 status, age in years and sex. HLA class I and class II types, where available, came from metadata supplied by the sample provider rather than from assay-based typing.

TCRbeta CDR3 regions were amplified from genomic DNA using the immunoSEQ Assay, a bias-controlled multiplex PCR. The source study handled its data this way. The number of nucleated cells in each sample was estimated from the amplification of reference gene primers within the assay. Sequence reads were collapsed and filtered to measure the absolute abundance of every unique TCRbeta CDR3 rearrangement. Productive Simpson clonality was computed per sample as the square root of Simpson's diversity index over productive rearrangements. The table was pulled from immuneACCESS by TCRdb, which kept in-frame rearrangements only. Such tables lose some clones; where checked, under half of the loss comes from unresolved V genes, and the rest has no known cause. Clone size and V and J calls were adopted from that table, with D and trimming inferred from the DNA. The sample records more than 300,000 clones, about 90% of which are singletons. The ten largest clones capture 8% to 13% of the sample.

CDR1 is given as SGHVS and CDR2 as FNYEAQ, both from the germline V gene. Including the terminal cysteine and phenylalanine, the CDR3 comprises 15 residues. This entry keeps only the CDR3 DNA: 45 bases, framed from base 1. V is pruned by 0 bases and J by 7 bases, leaving 5 bases of the junction without a gene match. Paper-wide results and their limitations: How much clinical and demographic metadata was included differed by source and by participant, and the metadata was provided uncurated.

To note about this clone: The antigen it binds to is not known. The input lacks base qualities; no much larger clone sits a single base away.

In Seattle, one collaborating source enrolled patients while the infection was active and tracked those patients longitudinally over the course of disease. Collaborating institutions collected whole blood in K2EDTA tubes following their own protocols. For TCRbeta analysis, collaborator samples were shipped as frozen whole blood, as isolated PBMCs, or as DNA extracted from either sample type. The clonotype originates from a young woman with COVID-19, enrolled during active disease. Sequencing was performed on peripheral blood. This chain is built from TRBV7-6 and TRBJ2-2, with 7 middle bases fitting TRBD1. The CDR3 reads as follows: CASSLAAGGSGELFF. Here is the DNA: TGTGCCAGCAGCTTAGCGGCAGGGGGAAGCGGGGAGCTGTTTTTT.